These T cell receptor beta chains were read from a single sample in a study of blood T cell repertoires in COVID-19. Produced via immunoSEQ multiplex PCR; TCRdb's table is partial and in-frame only. The sample lists more than 250,000 clones; around 84% were seen once. Specimen: PBMCs or T cells enriched from blood (not recorded which). These receptors originate from a woman between 18 and 30 years old who had recovered from COVID-19. Each CDR3 is given with its conserved first and last residue. Fields, in order: J gene, D gene, CDR3 length, V gene, CDR3 protein. A D gene is named only where the DNA matches it firmly.

J gene: TRBJ2-1; D gene: -; CDR3 length: 12; V gene: TRBV30; CDR3 protein: CAWRGQYNEQFF
J gene: TRBJ2-2; D gene: -; CDR3 length: 12; V gene: TRBV6-5; CDR3 protein: CASSLYTGELFF
J gene: TRBJ2-7; D gene: TRBD1; CDR3 length: 13; V gene: TRBV11-3; CDR3 protein: CASSSGQSYEQYF
J gene: TRBJ2-2; D gene: TRBD2; CDR3 length: 17; V gene: TRBV3-1/TRBV3-2; CDR3 protein: CASSLGLAGGRTGELFF
J gene: TRBJ1-1; D gene: TRBD1; CDR3 length: 16; V gene: TRBV28; CDR3 protein: CASTQPPGQVTAEAFF
J gene: TRBJ2-1; D gene: TRBD2; CDR3 length: 19; V gene: TRBV3-1/TRBV3-2; CDR3 protein: CASSQEGASSGREGHEQFF
J gene: TRBJ2-5; D gene: -; CDR3 length: 15; V gene: TRBV5-1; CDR3 protein: CASSLSGAVQETQYF
J gene: TRBJ1-3; D gene: -; CDR3 length: 15; V gene: TRBV5-6; CDR3 protein: CASSLGETTGNTIYF
J gene: TRBJ1-2; D gene: -; CDR3 length: 15; V gene: TRBV9; CDR3 protein: CASSPSTGLNYGYTF
J gene: TRBJ1-1; D gene: TRBD1; CDR3 length: 13; V gene: TRBV6-5; CDR3 protein: CASSGQRNTEAFF
J gene: TRBJ2-7; D gene: TRBD2; CDR3 length: 14; V gene: TRBV6-5; CDR3 protein: CASSYYRTSGRKYF
J gene: TRBJ1-1; D gene: -; CDR3 length: 14; V gene: TRBV9; CDR3 protein: CASSVGGKGAEAFF
J gene: TRBJ2-1; D gene: TRBD1; CDR3 length: 15; V gene: TRBV5-8; CDR3 protein: CASSFDRATYNEQFF
J gene: TRBJ1-2; D gene: TRBD1; CDR3 length: 12; V gene: TRBV11-1; CDR3 protein: CASSSTGDGYTF
J gene: TRBJ2-7; D gene: TRBD2; CDR3 length: 17; V gene: TRBV10-3; CDR3 protein: CAISESQRLAPSYEQYF
J gene: TRBJ2-7; D gene: -; CDR3 length: 17; V gene: TRBV7-3; CDR3 protein: CASSLHPDQPGQYEQYF
J gene: TRBJ1-1; D gene: -; CDR3 length: 15; V gene: TRBV19; CDR3 protein: CASSTLPTGNTEAFF
J gene: TRBJ2-7; D gene: TRBD2; CDR3 length: 16; V gene: TRBV5-1; CDR3 protein: CASSLGSGGLSYEQYF
J gene: TRBJ1-2; D gene: -; CDR3 length: 13; V gene: TRBV5-8; CDR3 protein: CASRRGGVYGYTF
J gene: TRBJ2-7; D gene: TRBD2; CDR3 length: 13; V gene: TRBV30; CDR3 protein: CAWSGGGGHEQYF
J gene: TRBJ1-6; D gene: TRBD1; CDR3 length: 15; V gene: TRBV2; CDR3 protein: CASTRQDRVVSPLHF
J gene: TRBJ1-2; D gene: -; CDR3 length: 13; V gene: TRBV5-1; CDR3 protein: CASRGRVSYGYTF
J gene: TRBJ1-2; D gene: -; CDR3 length: 15; V gene: TRBV24-1; CDR3 protein: CATSLPGSSPYGYTF
J gene: TRBJ2-7; D gene: -; CDR3 length: 15; V gene: TRBV4-1; CDR3 protein: CASSHGGSSSYEQYF
J gene: TRBJ2-4; D gene: -; CDR3 length: 14; V gene: TRBV27; CDR3 protein: CASSALTTKNIQYF
J gene: TRBJ1-1; D gene: -; CDR3 length: 14; V gene: TRBV5-8; CDR3 protein: CASSWRTENTEAFF
J gene: TRBJ1-5; D gene: TRBD1; CDR3 length: 14; V gene: TRBV30; CDR3 protein: CAWSKGAGHQPQHF
J gene: TRBJ2-2; D gene: TRBD1; CDR3 length: 17; V gene: TRBV4-2; CDR3 protein: CASSQDRDSLNTGELFF
J gene: TRBJ2-1; D gene: -; CDR3 length: 15; V gene: TRBV19; CDR3 protein: CASTPPGRSAWEQFF
J gene: TRBJ2-7; D gene: TRBD1; CDR3 length: 13; V gene: TRBV19; CDR3 protein: CASSPDRTYEQYF
J gene: TRBJ1-1; D gene: -; CDR3 length: 14; V gene: TRBV2; CDR3 protein: CASSEFQENTEAFF
J gene: TRBJ1-1; D gene: -; CDR3 length: 14; V gene: TRBV6-5; CDR3 protein: CASSLQGLGTEAFF
J gene: TRBJ2-5; D gene: TRBD1; CDR3 length: 14; V gene: TRBV6-5; CDR3 protein: CASTKTGGEETQYF
J gene: TRBJ2-2; D gene: -; CDR3 length: 14; V gene: TRBV5-4; CDR3 protein: CASSPPPGTGELFF
J gene: TRBJ1-2; D gene: -; CDR3 length: 14; V gene: TRBV28; CDR3 protein: CASSRQTGSHGYTF
J gene: TRBJ2-1; D gene: -; CDR3 length: 14; V gene: TRBV27; CDR3 protein: CASSLDFSYNEQFF
J gene: TRBJ2-1; D gene: TRBD2; CDR3 length: 19; V gene: TRBV7-3; CDR3 protein: CASSYGLAGGPVTHNEQFF
J gene: TRBJ2-1; D gene: TRBD1; CDR3 length: 15; V gene: TRBV19; CDR3 protein: CASSTGQAPGNEQFF
J gene: TRBJ2-7; D gene: -; CDR3 length: 14; V gene: TRBV4-1; CDR3 protein: CASRQGTVSYEQYF
J gene: TRBJ2-3; D gene: TRBD2; CDR3 length: 18; V gene: TRBV9; CDR3 protein: CASSPRLSIAGGADTQYF
J gene: TRBJ1-1; D gene: TRBD1; CDR3 length: 14; V gene: TRBV30; CDR3 protein: CAWTKRDRYTEAFF
J gene: TRBJ1-4; D gene: -; CDR3 length: 15; V gene: TRBV9; CDR3 protein: CASSVDVGAGEKLFF
J gene: TRBJ1-4; D gene: -; CDR3 length: 13; V gene: TRBV5-6; CDR3 protein: CASSLSGYEKLFF
J gene: TRBJ2-5; D gene: TRBD2; CDR3 length: 16; V gene: TRBV2; CDR3 protein: CASSNPSGGARETQYF
J gene: TRBJ2-3; D gene: TRBD2; CDR3 length: 16; V gene: TRBV5-1; CDR3 protein: CASSLFPAGGTDTQYF
J gene: TRBJ1-2; D gene: -; CDR3 length: 13; V gene: TRBV5-5; CDR3 protein: CASSFNREGGYTF
J gene: TRBJ1-2; D gene: -; CDR3 length: 16; V gene: TRBV28; CDR3 protein: CASSSPGGGPNYGYTF
J gene: TRBJ2-1; D gene: -; CDR3 length: 12; V gene: TRBV29-1; CDR3 protein: CSVESGSNEQFF
J gene: TRBJ1-5; D gene: -; CDR3 length: 14; V gene: TRBV27; CDR3 protein: CASSFSGGHQPQHF
J gene: TRBJ2-7; D gene: TRBD2; CDR3 length: 15; V gene: TRBV5-4; CDR3 protein: CASSLDASGKYEQYF
J gene: TRBJ1-1; D gene: TRBD1; CDR3 length: 14; V gene: TRBV11-2; CDR3 protein: CASSKKQGPAEAFF
J gene: TRBJ1-6; D gene: -; CDR3 length: 13; V gene: TRBV2; CDR3 protein: CASSEGGWSPLHF
J gene: TRBJ2-3; D gene: TRBD1; CDR3 length: 16; V gene: TRBV19; CDR3 protein: CATRDRSLVSTDTQYF
J gene: TRBJ2-1; D gene: -; CDR3 length: 13; V gene: TRBV6-4; CDR3 protein: CASSPQGINEQFF
J gene: TRBJ1-2; D gene: TRBD1; CDR3 length: 16; V gene: TRBV2; CDR3 protein: CASNRDRVDTNYGYTF